This TCR beta chain was recorded in a study of T cell responses to AZD1222 COVID-19 vaccine. Sequencing used immunoSEQ multiplex PCR; TCRdb keeps in-frame clones, though not all of them. The sample shows some 150,000 clones, around 86% of them seen only once. With respect to this clone: Its antigen is unknown.

Broader study findings: Spike as a whole was targeted by vaccine-associated CD4 TCRs, dominant at 160-218 and 743-854. Of spike-specific TCRs, nearly half reportedly target regions left unmutated in variants. Sampling that yielded the repertoires occurred only after the peak T cell response.

Germline V gene sequence: CDR1 MDHEN, CDR2 SYDVKM. V was clipped by 5 bases and J by 10 bases; unmatched bases: 5. This CDR3 has 12 amino acids. The source material was peripheral blood, sampled on day 0 of MenACWY control vaccination. The V call is TRBV28, the J call TRBJ2-7; TRBD1 agrees at 10 bases. The sequence was collected from an adult in good health. This chain's CDR3 is CASSGGTGEQYV. The DNA for the CDR3 is TGTGCCAGCAGTGGGGGGACAGGGGAACAGTACGTC.